This TCR beta chain originates from a study of blood T cell repertoires in COVID-19. This table comes from immunoSEQ multiplex PCR, and its TCRdb copy is limited to in-frame clones, with some not included. Seen here are 250,000 to 350,000 clones, about 90% observed once, and the top ten hold about 2.2%. Material for sequencing was peripheral blood. The TCR was taken from a woman aged 45-60 years who had recovered from COVID-19.

The CDR3 DNA sequence: TGTGCCAGCAGGAACCGGGACAGTACCTACGAGCAGTACTTC. Its translation: CASRNRDSTYEQYF. The rearrangement links TRBV5-6 to TRBJ2-7, with 7 bases identical to TRBD1. Germline V gene lookup returns CDR1 SGHDT and CDR2 YYEEEE. The CDR3 covers 14 residues. V gave up 5 bases and J gave up 2 bases; unmatched junction bases: 7.